Presented here are 22 T cell receptor beta chains from one specimen sequenced in a study of type 1 regulatory T cells. Study results and limitations: Tr1 cells had a more restricted TCR repertoire than non-Tr1 cells.

No antigen has been identified for these receptors. TCRdb independently ran MiXCR on the reads; one entry per CDR3 protein. The profile shows tens of thousands of distinct CDR3 sequences, about a fifth of them singletons. The sample was cultured type 1 regulatory T (Tr1) cells, either the whole culture or a sorted fraction (not recorded which). All receptors derive from a human donor in good health.

This rearrangement joins TRBV11-2 to TRBJ2-5, with D possibly matching TRBD1 (5 bases). The length of the CDR3 is 15 residues. Germline-derived CDR1 and CDR2 are SGHAT and FQNNGV. V was clipped by 2 bases and J by 4 bases, with 14 bases between them. Here the CDR3 DNA reads TGTGCCAGCAGCTTATATGGGGCTTCTTTAGAGACCCAGTACTTC. Translating gives CASSLYGASLETQYF.

The sample holds many counts of this clonotype. The chain uses TRBV5-1 and TRBJ1-5; D is unresolved. CDR3 length: 14 amino acids. CDR1 SGHRS and CDR2 YFSETQ come from the germline V gene. The ends were cut back, 4 bases at V and 3 bases at J, with 11 bases in the middle. The CDR3 loop reads CASSLDGNNQPQHF. The CDR3 region has the DNA TGCGCCAGCAGCCTGGACGGAAACAATCAGCCCCAGCATTTT.

This clonotype was seen only a few times. The chain uses TRBV4-2 and TRBJ1-4, with a tentative D call TRBD1 (5 bases). The CDR3 length is 15 residues. Germline V gene sequence: CDR1 LGHNA, CDR2 YNFKEQ. Deletions cut 1 base from V and 4 bases from J, with 10 bases between. This chain's CDR3 is CASSQVQGGNEKLFF. As DNA, the CDR3 is TGTGCCAGCAGCCAAGTCCAGGGAGGTAATGAAAAACTGTTTTTT.

This clonotype showed up just a few times. V usage is TRBV7-2 and J usage is TRBJ2-3; 7 bases line up with TRBD1. V shed 5 bases and J 11 bases; nucleotides not matched to a gene: 10. CDR1 is SGHTA, CDR2 FQGNSA, per germline. This CDR3 contains 13 residues. The CDR3 is CASSGRPGGEQYF. Written as DNA, the CDR3 is TGTGCCAGCAGCGGGAGACCAGGGGGTGAGCAGTATTTT.

The chain carries TRBV28 and TRBJ1-2; D remains ambiguous. V lost 2 bases and J lost 8, with 9 bases in between. CDR1 and CDR2 from the germline V gene are MDHEN and SYDVKM. The CDR3 length is 12 residues. For the CDR3, the DNA is TGTGCCAGCAGTTTAGGCCCGACGGGCTACACCTTC. It translates to CASSLGPTGYTF.

Written as DNA, the CDR3 is TGTGCCATCAGGAAACAGGGGGGAGATGGCTACACCTTC. Protein: CAIRKQGGDGYTF. J is TRBJ1-2 and V is TRBV10-3; 8 bases are a match to TRBD1. Germline-derived CDR1 and CDR2 are ENHRY and SYGVKD. V shed 6 bases and J 6 bases; nucleotides not matched to a gene: 6. The CDR3 has 13 amino acids.

The chain links TRBV12-3 or TRBV12-4 to TRBJ1-5, with D perhaps matching TRBD1 (5 bases). This CDR3 contains 14 residues. Trimming removed 6 bases at V and 6 bases at J, with 15 bases between. CDR3 loop: CASSRATDSQPQHF. CDR3 nucleotides: TGTGCCAGCAGCCGAGCGACAGACTCTCAGCCCCAGCATTTT.

This chain links TRBV11-2 with TRBJ2-5; D possibly uses TRBD1 or TRBD2 (5 bases each). V dropped 5 bases and J dropped 4 bases, with 14 bases sitting between them. Germline CDR1 is SGHAT and CDR2 is FQNNGV. This CDR3 has 14 amino acids. CDR3 in amino acids: CASSPRRGRETQYF. In DNA, the CDR3 is TGTGCCAGCAGCCCTCGCCGGGGCAGAGAGACCCAGTACTTC.

The chain employs TRBV20-1 and TRBJ1-1; D is perhaps TRBD1 (5 bases). Trimming cost V 1 base and J 3 bases, with 12 bases left between them. The germline CDR1 and CDR2 sequences are DFQATT and SNEGSKA (reference sequence). This CDR3 is 14 amino acids long. The DNA of the CDR3 is TGCAGTGCTAGAGTGGGGGGAGGGTACACTGAAGCTTTCTTT. Translated, it gives CSARVGGGYTEAFF.

V usage is TRBV28 and J usage is TRBJ1-1; no firm D call. V was shortened by 6 bases and J by 4 bases, with 12 bases between the two germline ends. This CDR3 has 13 residues. Germline V gene sequence: CDR1 MDHEN, CDR2 SYDVKM. The chain's CDR3 is CASSTPGSTEAFF. CDR3 nucleotide sequence: TGTGCCAGCAGCACACCGGGGTCCACTGAAGCTTTCTTT.

This chain links TRBV12-3 or TRBV12-4 with TRBJ2-5; D uncertain. V lost 3 bases and J 2 bases, leaving 7 bases between the germline ends. The CDR3 spans 13 residues. This chain's CDR3 is CASSFILQETQYF. In DNA form, the CDR3 reads TGTGCCAGCAGTTTCATCCTTCAAGAGACCCAGTACTTC.

This clonotype came up a few times. The genes are TRBV20-1 and TRBJ2-5; 8 bases align to TRBD2. This CDR3 has 20 amino acids. Trimming at V came to 0 bases and at J to 4 bases, leaving 22 bases not matched to a gene. In germline, CDR1 is DFQATT, CDR2 SNEGSKA (reference sequence). CDR3 in amino acids: CSARDPLAASGPSVSETQYF. The CDR3 DNA is TGCAGTGCTAGAGACCCCCTGGCGGCTAGCGGGCCATCAGTGTCAGAGACCCAGTACTTC.

In its sample, this clonotype was seen a few times. V gene TRBV12-3 or TRBV12-4 combines with J gene TRBJ2-2, with 9 bases fitting TRBD2. There are 15 residues in the CDR3. Trimming took 6 bases from V and 6 from J; bases not matched to a gene: 8. Written as DNA, the CDR3 is TGTGCCAGCAGAATTAGCGGGAGAGGGGCCGGGGAGCTGTTTTTT. Amino acid sequence: CASRISGRGAGELFF.

Of note for this clonotype: The junction differs from germline at one of its ends, possibly a read error. This rearrangement joins TRBV7-2 to TRBJ2-5, with D possibly being TRBD2 (5 bases). Germline assignment: CDR1 SGHTA and CDR2 FQGNSA. The CDR3 has 15 amino acids. CDR3 in DNA: TGTGCCAGCAGTTCCACTACTCTTGGCCCAGCCCCGACTAACTTC. It translates to CASSSTTLGPAPTNF.

This chain links TRBV24-1 with TRBJ2-1; 7 bases line up with TRBD1. Germline CDR1 reads KGHDR; CDR2 reads SFDVKD. The CDR3 length is 16 residues. The junction had 6 bases not matched to a gene; V was cut back by 4 bases and J by 1 base. CDR3 DNA sequence: TGTGCCACCAGTGAGCCGACGGGACAGTCCTACAATGAGCAGTTCTTC. Protein product: CATSEPTGQSYNEQFF.

V and J are TRBV11-2 and TRBJ2-3, with TRBD2 identical over 13 bases. CDR1 SGHAT and CDR2 FQNNGV come from the germline V gene. Trimming took 1 base from V and 7 from J; bases not matched to a gene: 5. The CDR3 is 16 residues long. Here the CDR3 DNA reads TGTGCCAGCAGCTTAGGCGGGACTAGCGGGAAACATACGCAGTATTTT. Its translation is CASSLGGTSGKHTQYF.

This clonotype was counted a few times. CDR3 amino acids: CASSLGGQGAFLTSTF. The CDR3 DNA sequence: TGTGCCAGCAGCTTAGGAGGACAGGGGGCGTTCCTTACTTCCACCTTC. The chain uses TRBV7-8 and TRBJ1-2; 11 bases are a match to TRBD1. The V gene's germline CDR1 is SGHVS and CDR2 FQNEAQ. The CDR3 has 16 amino acids. With 1 base clipped from V and 13 bases from J, the junction kept 14 bases outside the gene matches.

This clonotype has only a few counts. This chain joins TRBV5-1 and TRBJ2-3; 7 positions match TRBD2. J lost 1 base, V lost 4 bases, and 6 bases had no gene match. The CDR3 covers 15 residues. In germline, CDR1 is SGHRS, CDR2 YFSETQ. The CDR3 region is CASSVTSARTDTQYF. The CDR3 nucleotides are TGCGCCAGCAGCGTTACTAGCGCTCGCACAGATACGCAGTATTTT.

This clonotype showed up just a few times. The rearrangement joins TRBV30 to TRBJ1-1, with D hard to call. The CDR3 length is 11 residues. Germline V gene data show CDR1 as GTSNPN and CDR2 as SVGIG (reference sequence). Trimming cost V 7 bases and J 8 bases, with 14 bases left between them. In DNA, the CDR3 is TGTGCCTTCGGGAAGGAATTGGAAGCTTTCTTT. This translates into CAFGKELEAFF.

This clonotype has only a few counts. In DNA form, the CDR3 reads TGTGCCACCAGCAGTAAAACACCGATCTATGGCTACACCTTC. It is translated as CATSSKTPIYGYTF. The chain combines TRBV15 with TRBJ1-2; D gene uncertain. This CDR3 is 14 amino acids long. V was shortened by 3 bases and J by 4 bases, with 12 bases between the two germline ends. Germline V CDR1 and CDR2: LNHNV, YYDKDF (reference sequence).

This clonotype is judged medium-sized. The chain employs TRBV7-6 and TRBJ2-7; 9 nucleotides line up with TRBD2. The trim removed 3 bases at V and 5 bases at J, leaving 5 bases unmatched. CDR3 length: 14 residues. CDR1 SGHVS and CDR2 FNYEAQ come from the germline V gene. The DNA for the CDR3 is TGTGCCAGCAGCTTCCATAGCGGGAGAAACGAGCAGTACTTC. This translates into CASSFHSGRNEQYF.

This chain uses TRBV12-3 or TRBV12-4 with TRBJ2-5, with 8 bases lining up with TRBD2. J was trimmed by 10 bases and V by 6 bases; bases with no gene match: 16. The CDR3 spans 15 residues. The CDR3 nucleotides are TGTGCCAGCAGCCAGGGGCTAGCGGGCCCCCAGGACCAGTACTTC. It codes for CASSQGLAGPQDQYF.